The entry below describes one TCR beta chain. This sample was included in a study of cytotoxic CD8 clonotypes in ibrutinib-treated CLL. Study overall: Averaging across samples gave 255,043 productive templates and 75,000 to 100,000 productive rearrangements.

Clones were sequenced by immunoSEQ multiplex PCR, and TCRdb holds only the in-frame ones, with some missing. The sample contains about 200,000 clones, around 72% of which appear only once. The receptor's source is a human donor with chronic lymphocytic leukemia. Sample: PBMCs, taken after 24 months of ibrutinib treatment.

The CDR3, as DNA: TGTGCCAGTACCTTCCATTCCCCGGGCAATGAGCAGTTCTTC. Its translation is CASTFHSPGNEQFF. V and J are TRBV19 and TRBJ2-1, with unresolved D. Trimming left V 7 bases short and J 6 bases short, with 16 bases between. CDR1 LNHDA and CDR2 SQIVND come from the germline V gene (reference sequence). The CDR3 runs to 14 residues.